A selection of T cell receptor beta chains follows, all from one sample in a study of cytomegalovirus exposure and HLA in healthy donors. This table comes from immunoSEQ multiplex PCR, and its TCRdb copy is limited to in-frame clones, with some not included. The sample lists some 180,000 clones, about four fifths occurring once. The sample was PBMCs. All receptors derive from a female donor in good health and CMV-seronegative. The CDR3 runs from the conserved cysteine through the conserved F or W. Fields, in order: V gene, clone size, D gene, J gene, CDR3 DNA, CDR3 protein. A D gene is named only where the DNA matches it firmly. Some rows mark clone size as missing; the rest say once, few, many or name a class of expanded clone.

TRBV5-1	.	TRBD1	TRBJ2-7	TGCGCCAGCAGCACCCTACAGGGGGCCTACGAGCAGTACTTC	CASSTLQGAYEQYF
TRBV28	once	TRBD1	TRBJ2-5	TGTGCCAGCAGTTACGGGACAGAAGAGACCCAGTACTTC	CASSYGTEETQYF
TRBV15	.	TRBD1	TRBJ1-5	TGTGCCACCCGGGGGGGACAGGGAAGCAATCAGCCCCAGCATTTT	CATRGGQGSNQPQHF
TRBV11-2	few	.	TRBJ1-5	TGTGCCAGCAGCTCTGCGGGCCCCAGCACTCAGCCCCAGCATTTT	CASSSAGPSTQPQHF
TRBV10-2	.	TRBD1	TRBJ1-5	TGCGCCAGCAGTGAAAGAAACAGGGGAGTGGATCAGCCCCAGCATTTT	CASSERNRGVDQPQHF
TRBV11-2	.	.	TRBJ2-4	TGTGCCAGCAGCTTAGCAGGGCAGGGGTACATTCAGTACTTC	CASSLAGQGYIQYF
TRBV4-2	.	TRBD2	TRBJ2-1	TGTGCCAGCAGCCAAGGGGGACTAGCTATACTTACCTACAATGAGCAGTTCTTC	CASSQGGLAILTYNEQFF
TRBV7-9	once	.	TRBJ1-1	TGTGCCAGCAGCTATATGAACACTGAAGCTTTCTTT	CASSYMNTEAFF
TRBV13	.	TRBD1	TRBJ2-7	TGTGCCAGCAGCTCTGGGACAGACTACGAGCAGTACTTC	CASSSGTDYEQYF
TRBV7-6	.	.	TRBJ2-6	TGTGCCAGCAGCTCTAGGTCGACAGGTGGGGCCTCTGGGGCCAACGTCCTGACTTTC	CASSSRSTGGASGANVLTF
TRBV18	.	TRBD2	TRBJ2-1	TGTGCCAGCTCACCTCTAGCGGGGGTTTTAGATGAGCAGTTCTTC	CASSPLAGVLDEQFF
TRBV4-1	.	TRBD1	TRBJ1-1	TGCGCCAGCAGCCAATGGGACAGGGGGCTTTCCACTGAAGCTTTCTTT	CASSQWDRGLSTEAFF
TRBV7-9	.	.	TRBJ2-7	TGTGCCAGCAGCCTGGGGCCCCTAGGCTCCTACGAGCAGTACTTC	CASSLGPLGSYEQYF
TRBV11-1	.	TRBD1	TRBJ1-1	TGTGCCAGCAGCTTAGGAGGGGGCCCCATGAACACTGAAGCTTTCTTT	CASSLGGGPMNTEAFF
TRBV7-8	.	.	TRBJ2-1	TGTGCCAGCAGCTTAGGGGTAGCCCGAGGGAACAATGGGCAGTTCTTC	CASSLGVARGNNGQFF
TRBV7-6	once	.	TRBJ1-1	TGTGCCAGCAGCTCCCGCCGAGTGGTGCGGGACACTGAAGCTTTCTTT	CASSSRRVVRDTEAFF
TRBV9	once	.	TRBJ2-5	TGTGCCAGCAGCCCAGCGACTAGGGCGACCCAGTACTTC	CASSPATRATQYF
TRBV2	few	.	TRBJ2-7	TGTGCCAGCAGTGATGGGGGGGCCGTTTACGAGCAGTACTTC	CASSDGGAVYEQYF
TRBV9	.	.	TRBJ2-7	TGTGCCAGCAGCGTAGGTTTTAGCCGCGAGCAGTACTTC	CASSVGFSREQYF
TRBV7-2	.	TRBD2	TRBJ2-7	TGTGCCAGCAACCTCGCGGGACTATACTACGAGCAGTACTTC	CASNLAGLYYEQYF
TRBV9	.	.	TRBJ2-7	TGTGCCAGCAGCGTAGGGATTAGCGCAGACTACGAGCAGTACTTC	CASSVGISADYEQYF
TRBV5-1	.	TRBD1	TRBJ2-7	TGCGCCAGCAGCCCGGGACAGGGCTCCTACGAGCAGTACTTC	CASSPGQGSYEQYF
TRBV2	once	TRBD2	TRBJ2-7	TGTGCCAGCAGTGAAACACCGAGGACTAGCTACTTC	CASSETPRTSYF